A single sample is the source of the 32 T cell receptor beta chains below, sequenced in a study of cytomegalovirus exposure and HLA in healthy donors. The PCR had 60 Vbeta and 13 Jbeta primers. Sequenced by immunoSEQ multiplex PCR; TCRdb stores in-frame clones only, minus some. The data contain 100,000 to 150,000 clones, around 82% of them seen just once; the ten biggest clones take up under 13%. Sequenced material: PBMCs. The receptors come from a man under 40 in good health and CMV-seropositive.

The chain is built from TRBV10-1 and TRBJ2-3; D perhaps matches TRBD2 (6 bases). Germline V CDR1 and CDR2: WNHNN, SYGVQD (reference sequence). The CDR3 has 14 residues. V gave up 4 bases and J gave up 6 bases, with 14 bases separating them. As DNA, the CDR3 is TGCGCCAGCAGTGGCCCGGGGGAGTCGGATACGCAGTATTTT. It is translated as CASSGPGESDTQYF.

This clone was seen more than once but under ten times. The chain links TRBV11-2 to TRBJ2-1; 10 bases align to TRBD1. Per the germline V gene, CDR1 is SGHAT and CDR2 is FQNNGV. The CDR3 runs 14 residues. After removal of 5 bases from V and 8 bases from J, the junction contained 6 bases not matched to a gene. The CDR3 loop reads CASSVDRGWDEQFF. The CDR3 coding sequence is TGTGCCAGCAGCGTGGACAGGGGGTGGGATGAGCAGTTCTTC.

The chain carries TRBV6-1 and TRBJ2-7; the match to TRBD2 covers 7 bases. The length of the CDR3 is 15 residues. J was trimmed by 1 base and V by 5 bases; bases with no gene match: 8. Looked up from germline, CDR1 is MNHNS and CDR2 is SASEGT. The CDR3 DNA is TGTGCCAGCAGTTTACCGGGGGGACGGTCCTACGAGCAGTACTTC. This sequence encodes CASSLPGGRSYEQYF.

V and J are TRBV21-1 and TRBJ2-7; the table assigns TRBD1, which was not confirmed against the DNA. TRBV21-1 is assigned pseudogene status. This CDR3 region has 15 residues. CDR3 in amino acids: CASSKPRTGTYEQYF. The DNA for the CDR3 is TGTGCCAGCAGCAAACCTAGGACAGGGACCTACGAGCAGTACTTC.

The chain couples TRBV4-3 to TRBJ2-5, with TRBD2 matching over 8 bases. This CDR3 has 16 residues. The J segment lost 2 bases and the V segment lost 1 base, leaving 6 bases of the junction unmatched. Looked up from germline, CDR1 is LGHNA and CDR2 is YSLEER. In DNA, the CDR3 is TGCGCCAGCAGCCAAGTGCGCGGGAGGCCTCAAGAGACCCAGTACTTC. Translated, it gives CASSQVRGRPQETQYF.

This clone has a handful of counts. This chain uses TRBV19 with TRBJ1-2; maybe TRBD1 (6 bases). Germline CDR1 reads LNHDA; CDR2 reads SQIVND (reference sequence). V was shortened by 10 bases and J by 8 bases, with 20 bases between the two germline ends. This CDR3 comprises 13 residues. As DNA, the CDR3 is TGTGCCACCTCAAACAGGGCTTTCATCGGCTACACCTTC. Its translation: CATSNRAFIGYTF.

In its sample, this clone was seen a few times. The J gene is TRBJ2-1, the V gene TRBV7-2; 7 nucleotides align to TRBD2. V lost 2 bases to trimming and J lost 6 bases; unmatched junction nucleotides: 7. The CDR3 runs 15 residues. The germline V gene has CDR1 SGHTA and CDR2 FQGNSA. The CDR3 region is CASSLNLGRGNEQFF. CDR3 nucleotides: TGTGCCAGCAGCTTAAATCTAGGGAGGGGCAATGAGCAGTTCTTC.

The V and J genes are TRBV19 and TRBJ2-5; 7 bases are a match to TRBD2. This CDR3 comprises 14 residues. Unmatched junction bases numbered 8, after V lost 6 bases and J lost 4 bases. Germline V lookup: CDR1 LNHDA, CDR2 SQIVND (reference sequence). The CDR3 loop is CASSPLGGRETQYF. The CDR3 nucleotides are TGTGCCAGTAGCCCTCTGGGCGGGAGAGAGACCCAGTACTTC. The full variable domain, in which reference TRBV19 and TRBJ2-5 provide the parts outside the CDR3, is DGGITQSPKYLFRKEGQNVTLSCEQNLNHDAMYWYRQDPGQGLRLIYYSQIVNDFQKGDIAEGYSVSREKKESFPLTVTSAQKNPTAFYLCASSPLGGRETQYFGPGTRLLVL.

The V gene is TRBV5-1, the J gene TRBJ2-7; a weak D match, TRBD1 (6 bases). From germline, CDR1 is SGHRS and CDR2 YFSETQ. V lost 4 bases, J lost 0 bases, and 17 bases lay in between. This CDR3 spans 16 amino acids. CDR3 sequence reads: CASSPIAQGNSYEQYF. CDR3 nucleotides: TGCGCCAGCAGCCCCATCGCCCAGGGGAACTCCTACGAGCAGTACTTC.

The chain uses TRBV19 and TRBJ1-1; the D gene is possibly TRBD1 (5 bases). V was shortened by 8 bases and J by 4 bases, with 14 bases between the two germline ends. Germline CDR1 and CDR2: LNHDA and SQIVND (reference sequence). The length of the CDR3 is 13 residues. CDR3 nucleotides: TGTGCCAGTCGGTCCAGGGCTGGCACTGAAGCTTTCTTT. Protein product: CASRSRAGTEAFF.

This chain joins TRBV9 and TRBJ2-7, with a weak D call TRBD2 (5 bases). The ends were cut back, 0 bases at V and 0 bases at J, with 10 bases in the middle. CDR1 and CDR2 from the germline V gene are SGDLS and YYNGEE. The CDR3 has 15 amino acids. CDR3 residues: CASSVASGTSYEQYF. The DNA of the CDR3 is TGTGCCAGCAGCGTAGCCAGCGGTACCTCCTACGAGCAGTACTTC.

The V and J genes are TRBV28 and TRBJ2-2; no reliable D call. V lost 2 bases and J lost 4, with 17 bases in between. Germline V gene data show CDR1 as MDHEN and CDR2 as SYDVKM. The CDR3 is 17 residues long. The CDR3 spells CASSLVFAVPRTGELFF. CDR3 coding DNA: TGTGCCAGCAGTTTAGTCTTCGCGGTCCCGCGCACCGGGGAGCTGTTTTTT. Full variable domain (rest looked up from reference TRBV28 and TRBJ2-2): DVKVTQSSRYLVKRTGEKVFLECVQDMDHENMFWYRQDPGLGLRLIYFSYDVKMKEKGDIPEGYSVSREKKERFSLILESASTNQTSMYLCASSLVFAVPRTGELFFGEGSRLTVL.

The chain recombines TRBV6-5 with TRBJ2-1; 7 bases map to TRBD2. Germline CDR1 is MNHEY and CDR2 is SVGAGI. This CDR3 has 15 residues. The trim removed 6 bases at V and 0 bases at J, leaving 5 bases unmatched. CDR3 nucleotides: TGTGCCAGCAGCCCCCGCGGGAGCTCCTACAATGAGCAGTTCTTC. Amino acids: CASSPRGSSYNEQFF.

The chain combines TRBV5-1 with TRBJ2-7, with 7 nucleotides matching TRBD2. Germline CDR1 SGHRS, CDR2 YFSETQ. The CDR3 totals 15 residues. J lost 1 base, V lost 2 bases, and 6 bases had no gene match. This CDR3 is CASSLRSGSSYEQYF. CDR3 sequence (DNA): TGCGCCAGCAGCTTACGTAGCGGGTCTTCCTACGAGCAGTACTTC. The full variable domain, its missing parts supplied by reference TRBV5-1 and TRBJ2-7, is KAGVTQTPRYLIKTRGQQVTLSCSPISGHRSVSWYQQTPGQGLQFLFEYFSETQRNKGNFPGRFSGRQFSNSRSEMNVSTLELGDSALYLCASSLRSGSSYEQYFGPGTRLTVT.

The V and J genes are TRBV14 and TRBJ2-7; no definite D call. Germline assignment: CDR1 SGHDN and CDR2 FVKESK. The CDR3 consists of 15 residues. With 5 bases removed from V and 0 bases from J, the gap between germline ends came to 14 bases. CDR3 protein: CASSSTPRSSYEQYF. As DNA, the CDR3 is TGTGCCAGCAGCTCTACACCGAGGAGCTCCTACGAGCAGTACTTC.

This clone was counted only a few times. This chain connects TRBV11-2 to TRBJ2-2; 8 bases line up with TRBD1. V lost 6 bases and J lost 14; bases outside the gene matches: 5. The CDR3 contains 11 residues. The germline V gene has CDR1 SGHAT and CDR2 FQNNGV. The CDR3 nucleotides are TGTGCCAGCAGTTCCGACAGGGGCCTGTTTTTT. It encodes CASSSDRGLFF.

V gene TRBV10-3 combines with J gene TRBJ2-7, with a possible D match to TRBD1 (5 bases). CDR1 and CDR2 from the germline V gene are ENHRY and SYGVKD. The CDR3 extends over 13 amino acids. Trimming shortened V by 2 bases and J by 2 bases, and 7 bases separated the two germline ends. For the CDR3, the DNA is TGTGCCATCAGTGAGGGGGCCGCCTACGAGCAGTACTTC. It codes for CAISEGAAYEQYF.

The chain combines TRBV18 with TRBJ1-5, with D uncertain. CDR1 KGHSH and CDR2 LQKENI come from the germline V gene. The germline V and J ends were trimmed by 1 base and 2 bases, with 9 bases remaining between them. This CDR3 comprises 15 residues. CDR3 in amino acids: CASSPRSGGNQPQHF. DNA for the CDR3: TGTGCCAGCTCACCACGATCAGGTGGCAATCAGCCCCAGCATTTT.

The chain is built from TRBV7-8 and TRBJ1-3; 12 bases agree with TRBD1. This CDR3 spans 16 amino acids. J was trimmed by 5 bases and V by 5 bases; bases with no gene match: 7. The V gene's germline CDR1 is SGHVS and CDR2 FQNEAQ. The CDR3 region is CASSRAGTGGRNTIYF. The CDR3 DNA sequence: TGTGCCAGCAGCCGAGCCGGGACAGGGGGCCGAAACACCATATATTTT.

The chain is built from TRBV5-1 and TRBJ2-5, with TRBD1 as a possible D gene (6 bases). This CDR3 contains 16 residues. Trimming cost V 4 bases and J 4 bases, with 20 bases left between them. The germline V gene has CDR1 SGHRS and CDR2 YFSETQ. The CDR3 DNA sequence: TGCGCCAGCAGCCCTCCCACAGGGACCTTGGGAGAGACCCAGTACTTC. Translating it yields CASSPPTGTLGETQYF.

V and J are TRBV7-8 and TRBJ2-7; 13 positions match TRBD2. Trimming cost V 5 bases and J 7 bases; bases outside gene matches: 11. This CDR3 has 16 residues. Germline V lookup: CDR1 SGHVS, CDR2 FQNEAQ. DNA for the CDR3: TGTGCCAGCAGCGCCGGGACTAGCGGGGTCCGGGGGGAGCAGTACTTC. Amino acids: CASSAGTSGVRGEQYF.

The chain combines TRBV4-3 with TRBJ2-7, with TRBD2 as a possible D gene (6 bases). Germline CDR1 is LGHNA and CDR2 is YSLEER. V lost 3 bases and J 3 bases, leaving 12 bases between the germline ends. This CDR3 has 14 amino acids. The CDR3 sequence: CASSQERGGYEQYF. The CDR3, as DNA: TGCGCCAGCAGCCAGGAAAGGGGAGGCTACGAGCAGTACTTC.

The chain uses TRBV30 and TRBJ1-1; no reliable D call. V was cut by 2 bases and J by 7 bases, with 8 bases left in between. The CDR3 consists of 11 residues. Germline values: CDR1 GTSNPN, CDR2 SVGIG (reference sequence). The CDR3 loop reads CAWSSFGEAFF. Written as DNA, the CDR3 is TGTGCCTGGAGTAGTTTCGGTGAAGCTTTCTTT.

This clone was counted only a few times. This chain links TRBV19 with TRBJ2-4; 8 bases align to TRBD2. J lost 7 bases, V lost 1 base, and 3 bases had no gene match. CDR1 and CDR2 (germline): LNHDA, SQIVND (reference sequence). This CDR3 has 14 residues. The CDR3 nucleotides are TGTGCCAGTAGTATAGCGGGAGGGACGAACATTCAGTACTTC. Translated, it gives CASSIAGGTNIQYF. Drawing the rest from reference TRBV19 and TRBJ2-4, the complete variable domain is DGGITQSPKYLFRKEGQNVTLSCEQNLNHDAMYWYRQDPGQGLRLIYYSQIVNDFQKGDIAEGYSVSREKKESFPLTVTSAQKNPTAFYLCASSIAGGTNIQYFGAGTRLSVL.

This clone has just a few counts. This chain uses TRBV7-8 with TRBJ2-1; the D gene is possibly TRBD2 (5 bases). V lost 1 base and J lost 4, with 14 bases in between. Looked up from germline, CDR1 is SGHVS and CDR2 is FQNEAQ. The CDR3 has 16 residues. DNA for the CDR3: TGTGCCAGCAGCTTAGGGGGTGCGGGCGATTACAATGAGCAGTTCTTC. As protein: CASSLGGAGDYNEQFF.

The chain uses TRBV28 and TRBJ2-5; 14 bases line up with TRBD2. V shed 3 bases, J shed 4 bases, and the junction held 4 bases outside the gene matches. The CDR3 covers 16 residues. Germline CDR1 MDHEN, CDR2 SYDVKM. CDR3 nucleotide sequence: TGTGCCAGCAGTTTCCCCGGACTAGCGGGAGGAGAGACCCAGTACTTC. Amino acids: CASSFPGLAGGETQYF.

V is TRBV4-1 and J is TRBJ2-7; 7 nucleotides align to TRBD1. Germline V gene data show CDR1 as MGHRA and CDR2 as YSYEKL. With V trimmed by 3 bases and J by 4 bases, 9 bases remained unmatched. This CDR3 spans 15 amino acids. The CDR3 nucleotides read TGCGCCAGCAGCCACCCTACAGGGGCCGGTTACGAGCAGTACTTC. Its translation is CASSHPTGAGYEQYF.

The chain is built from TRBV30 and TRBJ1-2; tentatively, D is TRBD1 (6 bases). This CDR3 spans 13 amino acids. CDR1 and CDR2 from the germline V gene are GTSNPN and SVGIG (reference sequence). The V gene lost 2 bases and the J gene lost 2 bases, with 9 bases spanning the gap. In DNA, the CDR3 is TGTGCCTGGAGTCGGGGGGCGAACTATGGCTACACCTTC. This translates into CAWSRGANYGYTF. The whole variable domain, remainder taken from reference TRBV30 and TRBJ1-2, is SQTIHQWPATLVQPVGSPLSLECTVEGTSNPNLYWYRQAAGRGLQLLFYSVGIGQISSEVPQNLSASRPQDRQFILSSKKLLLSDSGFYLCAWSRGANYGYTFGSGTRLTVV.

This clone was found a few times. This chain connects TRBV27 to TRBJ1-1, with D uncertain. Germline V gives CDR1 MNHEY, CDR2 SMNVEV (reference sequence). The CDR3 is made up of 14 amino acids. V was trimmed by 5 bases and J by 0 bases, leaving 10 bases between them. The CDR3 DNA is TGTGCCAGCAGTCGACGGGTCGTGAACACTGAAGCTTTCTTT. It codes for CASSRRVVNTEAFF.

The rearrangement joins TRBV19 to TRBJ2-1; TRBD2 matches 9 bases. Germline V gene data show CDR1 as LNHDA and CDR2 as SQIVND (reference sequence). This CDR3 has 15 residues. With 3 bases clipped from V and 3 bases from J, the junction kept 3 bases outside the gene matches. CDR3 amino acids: CASSIGTSRYNEQFF. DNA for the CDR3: TGTGCCAGTAGTATCGGGACTAGCCGCTACAATGAGCAGTTCTTC.

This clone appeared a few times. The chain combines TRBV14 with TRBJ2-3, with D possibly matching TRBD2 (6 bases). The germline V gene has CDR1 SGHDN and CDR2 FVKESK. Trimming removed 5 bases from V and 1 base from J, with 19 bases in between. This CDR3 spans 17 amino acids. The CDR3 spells CASSIGGTFKGTDTQYF. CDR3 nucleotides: TGTGCCAGCAGCATTGGAGGGACTTTTAAGGGCACAGATACGCAGTATTTT.

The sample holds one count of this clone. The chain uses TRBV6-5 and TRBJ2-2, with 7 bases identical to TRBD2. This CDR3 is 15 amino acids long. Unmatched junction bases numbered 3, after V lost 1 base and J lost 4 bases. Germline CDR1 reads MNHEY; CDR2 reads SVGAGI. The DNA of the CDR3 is TGTGCCAGCAGTTACTTTCGGGAGGCCACCGGGGAGCTGTTTTTT. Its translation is CASSYFREATGELFF.